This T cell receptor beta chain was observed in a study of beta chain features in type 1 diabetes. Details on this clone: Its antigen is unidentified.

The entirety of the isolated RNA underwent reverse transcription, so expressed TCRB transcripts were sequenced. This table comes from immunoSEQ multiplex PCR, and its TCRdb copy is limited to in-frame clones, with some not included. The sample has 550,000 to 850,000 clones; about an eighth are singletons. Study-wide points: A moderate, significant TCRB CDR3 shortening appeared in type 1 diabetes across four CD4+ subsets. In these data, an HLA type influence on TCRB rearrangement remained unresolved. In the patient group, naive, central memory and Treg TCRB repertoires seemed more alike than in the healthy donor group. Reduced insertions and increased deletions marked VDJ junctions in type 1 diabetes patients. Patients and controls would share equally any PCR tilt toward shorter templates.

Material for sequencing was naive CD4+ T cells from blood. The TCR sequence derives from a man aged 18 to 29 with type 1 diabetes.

CDR3 amino acids: CATSRDIYGYTF. Written as DNA, the CDR3 is TGTGCCACCAGCAGGGACATCTATGGCTACACCTTC. The chain couples TRBV15 to TRBJ1-2; TRBD1 is a possible D gene (5 bases). Germline CDR1 and CDR2: LNHNV and YYDKDF (reference sequence). This CDR3 spans 12 amino acids. V was cut by 3 bases and J by 4 bases, with 6 bases left in between. The full variable domain, with the rest looked up from reference TRBV15 and TRBJ1-2, is DAMVIQNPRYQVTQFGKPVTLSCSQTLNHNVMYWYQQKSSQAPKLLFHYYDKDFNNEADTPDNFQSRRPNTSFCFLDIRSPGLGDTAMYLCATSRDIYGYTFGSGTRLTVV.